This TCR beta chain came from a study of blood T cells in healthy people across ages. Study-wide context: About one barcoded beta molecule per two T cells was captured by template switching.

Collection of ten milliliters of peripheral blood was performed for each donor. Together with a sample-barcoded 5' primer, a J-beta primer mix was included in a second PCR lasting roughly 7 to 11 cycles. Each CDR3 protein is one row after TCRdb ran MiXCR on the 5' RACE reads. Of about 780,000 distinct CDR3 sequences in the sample, roughly 25% are singletons; the top ten hold approximately 2.9%. The germline gives CDR1 DFQATT, CDR2 SNEGSKA (reference sequence). Between the trimmed V and J ends, which lost 3 bases and 0 bases, there was a span of 9 bases. The CDR3 length is 14 residues. A further study also used this sample, focusing on T cells of mothers and their children. That work states: The sample comes from 8 or 9 healthy Caucasian donors: mothers and children. Unrelated mother-child pairs always had slightly, but never significantly, lower normalized overlap than related pairs.

The V call is TRBV20-1, the J call TRBJ2-4; TRBD1 is a possible D gene (5 bases). Sequenced sample: blood. This TCR derives from a boy aged 5-17 years in good health. The CDR3 DNA is TGCAGTGCTAGCGACAGACTAGCCAAAAACATTCAGTACTTC. It encodes CSASDRLAKNIQYF.